The 13 T cell receptor beta chains reported below all come from one sample, sequenced in a study of T cells in Graves' hyperthyroidism and ophthalmopathy. Regions amplified from RNA transcripts were the TCR beta CDR3 regions. The HTBI primer set drove a first-round RT-PCR of the TCR CDR3. MiXCR, applied by TCRdb to the multiplex PCR reads, yields one record per CDR3 protein. The table has around 290,000 distinct CDR3 sequences, 13% seen once; the top ten hold around 7.9%. The sequenced material came from blood. The source of these receptors is a woman aged 30 to 39 with Graves' hyperthyroidism that later progressed to Graves' ophthalmopathy.

The chain employs TRBV25-1 and TRBJ2-3; 8 bases fit TRBD2. The CDR3 contains 16 residues. Trimming at V came to 3 bases and at J to 5 bases, leaving 10 bases not matched to a gene. The V gene's germline CDR1 is MGHDK and CDR2 SYGVNS. The CDR3 sequence is CASSEGTSWYIDTQYF. CDR3 sequence (DNA): TGTGCCAGCAGTGAGGGGACTAGTTGGTACATAGATACGCAGTATTTT. Complete variable domain (other parts from reference TRBV25-1 and TRBJ2-3): EADIYQTPRYLVIGTGKKITLECSQTMGHDKMYWYQQDPGMELHLIHYSYGVNSTEKGDLSSESTVSRIRTEHFPLTLESARPSHTSQYLCASSEGTSWYIDTQYFGPGTRLTVL.

The table lists this clonotype with many counts. The chain links TRBV10-3 to TRBJ1-1; no reliable D call. The germline V gene has CDR1 ENHRY and CDR2 SYGVKD. V was clipped by 2 bases and J by 3 bases, with 16 bases between them. The CDR3 has 16 residues. CDR3 protein: CAISEDGLVKDTEAFF. DNA of the CDR3: TGTGCCATCAGTGAGGATGGGCTGGTTAAAGACACTGAAGCTTTCTTT.

Ten or more counts support this clonotype. The chain couples TRBV20-1 to TRBJ2-7; 11 bases match TRBD2. Germline values: CDR1 DFQATT, CDR2 SNEGSKA (reference sequence). This CDR3 has 13 amino acids. V shed 5 bases, J shed 5 bases, and the junction held 5 bases outside the gene matches. Here the CDR3 reads CSAPLAGVDEQYF. DNA for the CDR3: TGCAGTGCTCCACTAGCGGGAGTTGACGAGCAGTACTTC.

There are many counts of this clonotype. V gene TRBV2 combines with J gene TRBJ2-3; D is perhaps TRBD1 (6 bases). The CDR3 sequence is 16 residues long. Germline assignment: CDR1 SNHLY and CDR2 FYNNEI. Deletions cut 11 bases from V and 0 bases from J, with 21 bases between. The CDR3 DNA reads TGTGCCTCCCATGGGCCTGGACAGACTAGCACAGATACGCAGTATTTT. Its protein is CASHGPGQTSTDTQYF.

V usage is TRBV6-6 and J usage is TRBJ2-5; TRBD2 might be the D (6 bases). In germline, CDR1 is MNHNY, CDR2 SVGAGI (reference sequence). This CDR3 is 15 amino acids long. V gave up 0 bases and J gave up 4 bases, with 12 bases separating them. This CDR3 reads CASSYSRAAGETQYF. CDR3 DNA: TGTGCCAGCAGTTACTCCAGGGCAGCGGGAGAGACCCAGTACTTC.

This clonotype was seen more than once but under ten times. The rearrangement joins TRBV4-2 to TRBJ2-3, with 7 bases fitting TRBD2. The germline gives CDR1 LGHNA, CDR2 YNFKEQ. V lost 1 base to trimming and J lost 3 bases; unmatched junction nucleotides: 10. CDR3 length: 17 amino acids. Here the CDR3 reads CASSQVGRAGETDTQYF. CDR3 DNA: TGTGCCAGCAGCCAAGTAGGTCGGGCGGGAGAAACAGATACGCAGTATTTT.

The J gene is TRBJ2-1, the V gene TRBV6-1; TRBD2 matches 10 bases. Looked up from germline, CDR1 is MNHNS and CDR2 is SASEGT. With 9 bases clipped from V and 10 bases from J, the junction kept 12 bases outside the gene matches. This CDR3 is built from 14 residues. CDR3 residues: CASTPGLAYKEQFF. The CDR3 DNA sequence: TGTGCCAGTACTCCGGGACTAGCGTATAAGGAGCAGTTCTTC.

This clonotype showed up just a few times. The chain recombines TRBV6-1 with TRBJ2-7; D is undetermined. The CDR3 runs 12 residues. CDR1 is MNHNS and CDR2 is SASEGT in the germline V gene. Trimming took off 7 bases at V and 5 bases at J, with 12 bases between the two ends. The CDR3 reads CASKPPLDEQYF. For the CDR3, the DNA is TGTGCCAGCAAACCCCCTTTAGACGAGCAGTACTTC.

This clonotype was observed many times. The chain joins TRBV27 to TRBJ1-1; TRBD1 is a possible D gene (6 bases). The CDR3 extends over 14 amino acids. Germline CDR1 MNHEY, CDR2 SMNVEV (reference sequence). V was shortened by 5 bases and J by 5 bases, with 15 bases between the two germline ends. The DNA for the CDR3 is TGTGCCAGCAGTATAACAGGGTCGGGGACTGAAGCTTTCTTT. This gives the protein CASSITGSGTEAFF.

As DNA, the CDR3 is TGCGCCAGCAGCCAAGACCCGGCTAGCGGGAGCTCCTACGAGCAGTACTTC. Residues: CASSQDPASGSSYEQYF. The gene calls are TRBV4-1 and TRBJ2-7, with 10 bases matching TRBD2. The CDR3 sequence is 17 residues long. V lost 0 bases, J lost 0 bases, and 5 bases stayed unmatched. CDR1 is MGHRA, CDR2 YSYEKL, per germline.

This clonotype appeared a single time. This chain uses TRBV27 with TRBJ2-3; 12 bases line up with TRBD2. Germline CDR1 is MNHEY and CDR2 is SMNVEV (reference sequence). This CDR3 spans 16 amino acids. Unmatched junction bases numbered 6, after V lost 7 bases and J lost 1 base. The CDR3 DNA reads as TGTGCCAGCAACAACCTAGCGGGAGGGGGCACAGATACGCAGTATTTT. It specifies CASNNLAGGGTDTQYF.

This clonotype appeared many times. J is TRBJ2-7 and V is TRBV2; possibly TRBD1 or TRBD2 for D (5 bases each). The CDR3 runs 11 residues. Germline lookup yields CDR1 SNHLY and CDR2 FYNNEI. V was clipped by 6 bases and J by 3 bases, with 6 bases between them. The CDR3 DNA reads TGTGCCAGCAGGGGGGTCTACGAGCAGTACTTC. It codes for CASRGVYEQYF. The entire variable domain, with the rest obtained from reference TRBV2 and TRBJ2-7, is as follows: EPEVTQTPSHQVTQMGQEVILRCVPISNHLYFYWYRQILGQKVEFLVSFYNNEISEKSEIFDDQFSVERPDGSNFTLKIRSTKLEDSAMYFCASRGVYEQYFGPGTRLTVT.

This clonotype occurred many times. The chain couples TRBV18 to TRBJ2-7; 8 bases line up with TRBD1. Germline loops: CDR1 KGHSH, CDR2 LQKENI. The trim removed 2 bases at V and 11 bases at J, leaving 17 bases unmatched. The CDR3 consists of 16 residues. The DNA for the CDR3 is TGTGCCAGCTCACCAGGGGCAGGGGGCCCCCAATACGATGAGTACTTC. This translates into CASSPGAGGPQYDEYF.